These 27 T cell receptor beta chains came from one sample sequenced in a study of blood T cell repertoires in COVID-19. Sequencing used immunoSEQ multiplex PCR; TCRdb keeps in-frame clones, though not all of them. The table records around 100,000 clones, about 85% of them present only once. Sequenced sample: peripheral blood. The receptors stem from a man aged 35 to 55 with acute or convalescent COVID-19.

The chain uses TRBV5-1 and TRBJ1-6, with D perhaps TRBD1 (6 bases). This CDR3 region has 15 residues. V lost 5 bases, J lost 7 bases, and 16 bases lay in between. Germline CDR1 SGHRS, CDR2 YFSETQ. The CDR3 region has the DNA TGCGCCAGCAGTTTAACAGGGTCCTGGAATTCACCCCTCCACTTT. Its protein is CASSLTGSWNSPLHF.

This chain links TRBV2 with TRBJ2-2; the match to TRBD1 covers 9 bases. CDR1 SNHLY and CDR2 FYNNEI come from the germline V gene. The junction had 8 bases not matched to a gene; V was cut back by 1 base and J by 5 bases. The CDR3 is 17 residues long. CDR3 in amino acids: CASSEGLTGGLTGELFF. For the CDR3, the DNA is TGTGCCAGCAGTGAAGGGTTGACAGGGGGATTAACCGGGGAGCTGTTTTTT.

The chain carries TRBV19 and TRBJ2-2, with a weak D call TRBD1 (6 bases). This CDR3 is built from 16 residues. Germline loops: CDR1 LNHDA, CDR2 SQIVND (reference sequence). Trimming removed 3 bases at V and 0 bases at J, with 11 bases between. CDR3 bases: TGTGCCAGTAGTATTTCCGGGACAACGAACACCGGGGAGCTGTTTTTT. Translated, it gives CASSISGTTNTGELFF.

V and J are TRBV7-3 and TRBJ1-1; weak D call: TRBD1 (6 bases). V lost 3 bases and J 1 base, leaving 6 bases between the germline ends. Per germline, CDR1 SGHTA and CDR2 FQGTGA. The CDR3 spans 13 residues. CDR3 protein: CASSLTGNTEAFF. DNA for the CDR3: TGTGCCAGCAGCTTGACAGGGAACACTGAAGCTTTCTTT.

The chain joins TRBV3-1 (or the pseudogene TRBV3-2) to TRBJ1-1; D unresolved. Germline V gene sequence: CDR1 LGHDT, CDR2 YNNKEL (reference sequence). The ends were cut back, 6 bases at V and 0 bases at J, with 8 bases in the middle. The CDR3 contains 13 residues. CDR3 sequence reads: CASSPGLNTEAFF. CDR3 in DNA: TGTGCCAGCAGTCCCGGTTTGAACACTGAAGCTTTCTTT.

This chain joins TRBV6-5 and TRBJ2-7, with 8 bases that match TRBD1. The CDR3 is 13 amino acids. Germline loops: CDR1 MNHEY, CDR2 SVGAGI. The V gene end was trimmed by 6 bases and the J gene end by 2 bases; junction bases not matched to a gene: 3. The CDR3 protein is CASRETGAYEQYF. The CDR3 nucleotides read TGTGCCAGCAGAGAGACAGGGGCCTACGAGCAGTACTTC.

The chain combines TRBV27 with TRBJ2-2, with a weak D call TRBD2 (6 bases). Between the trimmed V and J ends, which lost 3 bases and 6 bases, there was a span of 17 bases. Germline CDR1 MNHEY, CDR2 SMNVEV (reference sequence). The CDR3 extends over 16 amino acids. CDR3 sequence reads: CASSFSSEDRSGELFF. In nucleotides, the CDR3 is TGTGCCAGCAGTTTTTCTAGCGAGGATCGTTCCGGGGAGCTGTTTTTT.

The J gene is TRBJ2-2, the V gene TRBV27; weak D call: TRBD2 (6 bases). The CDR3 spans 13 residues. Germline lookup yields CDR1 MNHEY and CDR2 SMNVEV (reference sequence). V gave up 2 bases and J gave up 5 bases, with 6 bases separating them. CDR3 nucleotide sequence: TGTGCCAGCAGTTTAGGAGGGACCGGGGAGCTGTTTTTT. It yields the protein CASSLGGTGELFF.

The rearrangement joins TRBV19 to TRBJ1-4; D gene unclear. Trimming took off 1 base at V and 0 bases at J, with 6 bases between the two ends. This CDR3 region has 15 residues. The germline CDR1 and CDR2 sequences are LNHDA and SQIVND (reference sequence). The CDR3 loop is CASSIGLATNEKLFF. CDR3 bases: TGTGCCAGTAGTATAGGTCTCGCAACTAATGAAAAACTGTTTTTT.

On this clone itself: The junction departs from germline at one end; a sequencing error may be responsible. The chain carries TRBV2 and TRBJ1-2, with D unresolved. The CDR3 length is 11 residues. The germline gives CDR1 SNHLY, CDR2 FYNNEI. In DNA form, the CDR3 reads TGTGCCAGCAGTGATAACTATCGATCGGGCTTC. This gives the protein CASSDNYRSGF.

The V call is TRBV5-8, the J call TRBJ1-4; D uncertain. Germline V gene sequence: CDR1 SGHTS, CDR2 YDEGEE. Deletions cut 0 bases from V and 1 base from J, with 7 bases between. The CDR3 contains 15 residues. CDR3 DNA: TGTGCCAGCAGCTTGGTGGGGAGAACTAATGAAAAACTGTTTTTT. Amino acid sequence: CASSLVGRTNEKLFF.

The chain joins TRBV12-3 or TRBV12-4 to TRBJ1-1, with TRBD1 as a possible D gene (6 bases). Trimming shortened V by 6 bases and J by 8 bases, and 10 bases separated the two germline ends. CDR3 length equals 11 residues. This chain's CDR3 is CASRYGTEAFF. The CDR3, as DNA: TGTGCCAGCAGGTACGGGACAGAAGCTTTCTTT.

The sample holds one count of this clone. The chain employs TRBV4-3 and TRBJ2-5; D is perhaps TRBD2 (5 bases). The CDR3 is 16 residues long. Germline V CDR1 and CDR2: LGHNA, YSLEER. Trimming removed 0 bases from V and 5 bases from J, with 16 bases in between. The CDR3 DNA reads TGCGCCAGCAGCCAAGAAGGACGCCTACTAGGGGAGACCCAGTACTTC. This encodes CASSQEGRLLGETQYF.

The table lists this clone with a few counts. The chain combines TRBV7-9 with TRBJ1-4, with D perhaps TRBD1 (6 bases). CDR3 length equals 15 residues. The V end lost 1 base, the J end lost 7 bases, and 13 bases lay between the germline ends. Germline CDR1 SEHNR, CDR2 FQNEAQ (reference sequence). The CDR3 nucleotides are TGTGCCAGCAGCTTAGGTGGGGGCAACGGTGAAAAACTGTTTTTT. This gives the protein CASSLGGGNGEKLFF.

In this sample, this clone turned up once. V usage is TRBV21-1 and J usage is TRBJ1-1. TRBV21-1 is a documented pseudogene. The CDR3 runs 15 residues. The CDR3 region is CASSKRGGMNTEAFF. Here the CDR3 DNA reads TGTGCCAGCAGCAAAAGGGGGGGGATGAACACTGAAGCTTTCTTT.

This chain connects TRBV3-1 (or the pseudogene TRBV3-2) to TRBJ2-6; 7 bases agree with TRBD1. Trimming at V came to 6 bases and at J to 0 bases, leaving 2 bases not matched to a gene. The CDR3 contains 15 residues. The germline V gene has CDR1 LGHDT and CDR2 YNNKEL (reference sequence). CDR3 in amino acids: CASRGQFSGANVLTF. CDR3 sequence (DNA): TGTGCCAGCAGGGGACAGTTCTCTGGGGCCAACGTCCTGACTTTC.

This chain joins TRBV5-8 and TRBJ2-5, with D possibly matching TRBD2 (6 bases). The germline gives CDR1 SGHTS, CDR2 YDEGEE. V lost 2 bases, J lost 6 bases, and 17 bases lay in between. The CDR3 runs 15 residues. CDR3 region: CASSFSPAGGKTQYF. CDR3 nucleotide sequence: TGTGCCAGCAGCTTTAGTCCGGCAGGCGGGAAGACCCAGTACTTC.

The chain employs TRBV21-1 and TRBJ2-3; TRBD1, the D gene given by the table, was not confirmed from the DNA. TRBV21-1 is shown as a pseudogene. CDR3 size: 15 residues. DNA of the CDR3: TGTGCCAGCAGCACCCGACAGGGTTGCACAGATACGCAGTATTTT. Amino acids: CASSTRQGCTDTQYF.

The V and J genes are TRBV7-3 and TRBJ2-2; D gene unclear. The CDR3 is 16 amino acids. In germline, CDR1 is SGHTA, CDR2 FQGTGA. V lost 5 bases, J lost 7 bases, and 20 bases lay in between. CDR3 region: CASSLRPTRSGGELFF. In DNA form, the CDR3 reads TGTGCCAGCAGCCTCAGACCCACCCGGTCGGGCGGGGAGCTGTTTTTT.

CDR3 sequence (DNA): TGTGCCAGCAGTGCGACTAGCGTAGTGTTTGGCGGTGCGCAGTATTTT. Its protein product is CASSATSVVFGGAQYF. V and J are TRBV27 and TRBJ2-3, with 8 bases aligning to TRBD2. This CDR3 comprises 16 residues. The V segment lost 5 bases and the J segment 10 bases; nucleotides outside the gene matches: 17. Per germline, CDR1 MNHEY and CDR2 SMNVEV (reference sequence).

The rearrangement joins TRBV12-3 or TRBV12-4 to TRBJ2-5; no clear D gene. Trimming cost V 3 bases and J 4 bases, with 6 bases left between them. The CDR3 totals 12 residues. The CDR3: CASSFIGETQYF. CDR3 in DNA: TGTGCCAGCAGTTTCATCGGAGAGACCCAGTACTTC.

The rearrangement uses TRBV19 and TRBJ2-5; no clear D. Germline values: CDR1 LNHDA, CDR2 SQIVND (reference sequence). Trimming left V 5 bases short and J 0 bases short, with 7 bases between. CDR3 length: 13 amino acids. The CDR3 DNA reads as TGTGCCAGTAGTTTACCGGACCAAGAGACCCAGTACTTC. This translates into CASSLPDQETQYF. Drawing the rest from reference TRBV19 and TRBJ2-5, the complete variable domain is DGGITQSPKYLFRKEGQNVTLSCEQNLNHDAMYWYRQDPGQGLRLIYYSQIVNDFQKGDIAEGYSVSREKKESFPLTVTSAQKNPTAFYLCASSLPDQETQYFGPGTRLLVL.

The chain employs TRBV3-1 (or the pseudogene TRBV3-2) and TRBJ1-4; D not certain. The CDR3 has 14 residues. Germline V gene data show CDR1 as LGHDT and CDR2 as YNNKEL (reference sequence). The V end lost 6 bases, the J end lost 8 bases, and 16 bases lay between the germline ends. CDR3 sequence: CASSPSSGGEKLFF. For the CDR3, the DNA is TGTGCCAGCAGTCCCTCGAGTGGAGGAGAAAAACTGTTTTTT.

CDR3 amino acids: CASSQVGGDYGYTF. The CDR3 DNA sequence: TGCGCCAGCAGCCAAGTAGGGGGCGACTATGGCTACACCTTC. The chain links TRBV4-3 to TRBJ1-2; 7 bases fit TRBD1. Trimming at V came to 1 base and at J to 3 bases, leaving 2 bases not matched to a gene. Germline CDR1 is LGHNA and CDR2 is YSLEER. The CDR3 loop spans 14 amino acids.

CDR3 coding DNA: TGTGCCAGCAGCGTGGGCCCGAATTCTTCACCGGCGGGGGGGTCTACTTTCTCCTACGAGCAGTACTTC. As protein: CASSVGPNSSPAGGSTFSYEQYF. The chain links TRBV9 to TRBJ2-7; 9 bases align to TRBD2. With V trimmed by 2 bases and J by 0 bases, 27 bases remained unmatched. Germline CDR1 reads SGDLS; CDR2 reads YYNGEE. This CDR3 has 23 residues.

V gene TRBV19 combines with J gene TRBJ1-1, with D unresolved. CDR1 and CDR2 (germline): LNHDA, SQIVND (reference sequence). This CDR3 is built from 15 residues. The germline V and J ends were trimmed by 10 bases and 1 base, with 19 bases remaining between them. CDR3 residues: CATRPPAGQNTEAFF. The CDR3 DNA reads TGTGCCACCAGGCCCCCGGCAGGTCAGAACACTGAAGCTTTCTTT.

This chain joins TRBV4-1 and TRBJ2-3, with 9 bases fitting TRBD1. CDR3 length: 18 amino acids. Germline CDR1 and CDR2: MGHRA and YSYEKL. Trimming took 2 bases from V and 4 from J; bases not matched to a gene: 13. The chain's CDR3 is CASSQYSSPGQGSDTQYF. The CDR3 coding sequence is TGCGCCAGCAGCCAATACTCCTCTCCGGGACAGGGATCAGATACGCAGTATTTT.